The next 12 T cell receptor beta chains were all read from a single sample in a study of cytomegalovirus exposure and HLA in healthy donors. The PCR was carried out with 60 Vbeta primers and 13 Jbeta primers. TCRdb's copy holds only in-frame clones and misses some; the assay was immunoSEQ multiplex PCR. The sample includes 180,000 or so clones, 80% to 90% of them seen just once. The sample was PBMCs. Receptor source: a man aged 18 to 29 in good health and CMV-seropositive.

This rearrangement joins TRBV2 to TRBJ1-2; D not resolved. The germline gives CDR1 SNHLY, CDR2 FYNNEI. This CDR3 has 12 residues. Trimming pared 7 bases from V and 1 base from J, leaving 7 bases between. The DNA of the CDR3 is TGTGCCAGCAAGTTAGTTAACTATGGCTACACCTTC. Its translation is CASKLVNYGYTF.

This chain uses TRBV30 with TRBJ2-7; 8 bases are a match to TRBD1. With V trimmed by 5 bases and J by 3 bases, 3 bases remained unmatched. CDR3 size: 12 residues. Germline V gene lookup returns CDR1 GTSNPN and CDR2 SVGIG (reference sequence). In DNA form, the CDR3 reads TGTGCCTGGCAGGGGGCGCGCTACGAGCAGTACTTC. The encoded protein is CAWQGARYEQYF.

Concerning this clone itself: The limits of the CDR3 on the DNA are not certain, so only TCRdb's listed CDR3 is given. The rearrangement joins TRBV11-2 to TRBJ2-1; the D call of TRBD2 is as the table states it, not checked on the DNA. The CDR3 spans 13 amino acids, including both terminal residues. Germline V gene lookup returns CDR1 SGHAT and CDR2 FQNNGV. The CDR3: CASSLVGSGSRVF.

The rearrangement uses TRBV5-1 and TRBJ1-2; 7 bases line up with TRBD1. V trimming: 5 bases; J trimming: 6 bases; junction bases outside the gene matches: 10. This CDR3 is 14 amino acids long. CDR1 is SGHRS and CDR2 is YFSETQ in the germline V gene. This CDR3 is CASSILQGRDGYTF. The CDR3 DNA reads TGCGCCAGCAGTATACTACAGGGGAGAGATGGCTACACCTTC.

The DNA for the CDR3 is TGTGCCAGCAGCGAAACAGGGGATCCTGGAAACACCATATATTTT. Protein: CASSETGDPGNTIYF. J is TRBJ1-3 and V is TRBV6-5; 7 positions agree with TRBD1. The CDR3 loop spans 15 amino acids. Germline CDR1 and CDR2: MNHEY and SVGAGI. V dropped 6 bases and J dropped 2; count of bases not matched to a gene: 7.

This clone was found a few times. The chain is built from TRBV14 and TRBJ1-4, with D perhaps TRBD1 (6 bases). V was pared by 2 bases and J by 5 bases, with 15 bases between. This CDR3 is built from 16 residues. CDR1 SGHDN and CDR2 FVKESK come from the germline V gene. The CDR3 protein is CASSQLTGSQNEKLFF. The CDR3 DNA sequence: TGTGCCAGCAGCCAACTGACAGGCTCCCAAAATGAAAAACTGTTTTTT.

This clone was detected a few times. The sample carries other DNA sequences with the same CDR3. The chain combines TRBV7-8 with TRBJ2-7; D is undetermined. The V gene's germline CDR1 is SGHVS and CDR2 FQNEAQ. This CDR3 is built from 11 residues. The ends were cut back, 4 bases at V and 4 bases at J, with 5 bases in the middle. CDR3 loop: CASSSRYEQYF. The CDR3 nucleotides read TGTGCCAGCAGCTCGAGATACGAGCAGTACTTC.

The V and J genes are TRBV4-1 and TRBJ1-4; a weak D match, TRBD1 (6 bases). CDR3 length: 17 residues. The V gene lost 0 bases and the J gene lost 4 bases, with 15 bases spanning the gap. Germline V gives CDR1 MGHRA, CDR2 YSYEKL. The CDR3 reads CASSQDRAGAGNEKLFF. The CDR3 nucleotides are TGCGCCAGCAGCCAAGATCGGGCGGGGGCAGGTAATGAAAAACTGTTTTTT.

The rearrangement uses TRBV7-3 and TRBJ2-3; 8 bases map to TRBD2. Germline CDR1 SGHTA, CDR2 FQGTGA. Trimming cost V 0 bases and J 5 bases; bases outside gene matches: 4. The CDR3 is 15 residues long. The CDR3 region has the DNA TGTGCCAGCAGCTTAACCGGGGGGGCCATAGATACGCAGTATTTT. Translating it yields CASSLTGGAIDTQYF.

This clone was seen once. This chain connects TRBV11-2 to TRBJ2-5; D is perhaps TRBD1 (5 bases). The germline V gene has CDR1 SGHAT and CDR2 FQNNGV. Trimming stripped 4 bases from V and 2 bases from J, with 11 bases between. This CDR3 comprises 14 residues. CDR3 sequence reads: CASSSRQLQETQYF. CDR3 sequence (DNA): TGTGCCAGCAGCTCCCGACAGCTTCAAGAGACCCAGTACTTC. The whole variable domain, remainder taken from reference TRBV11-2 and TRBJ2-5, is EAGVAQSPRYKIIEKRQSVAFWCNPISGHATLYWYQQILGQGPKLLIQFQNNGVVDDSQLPKDRFSAERLKGVDSTLKIQPAKLEDSAVYLCASSSRQLQETQYFGPGTRLLVL.

The chain employs TRBV9 and TRBJ2-7; D not resolved. The V and J ends lost 2 bases and 2 bases respectively, with 11 bases between them. The CDR3 is 14 residues long. Germline values: CDR1 SGDLS, CDR2 YYNGEE. CDR3 nucleotide sequence: TGTGCCAGCAGCGTGAGCACACGGGCCTACGAGCAGTACTTC. Translation: CASSVSTRAYEQYF.

The chain recombines TRBV6-5 with TRBJ2-5; 9 bases map to TRBD1. V lost 5 bases to trimming and J lost 3 bases; unmatched junction nucleotides: 10. The CDR3 runs 16 residues. CDR1 is MNHEY and CDR2 is SVGAGI in the germline V gene. CDR3 residues: CASSHYGTGWEETQYF. The CDR3 DNA sequence: TGTGCCAGCAGTCACTACGGGACAGGGTGGGAAGAGACCCAGTACTTC.